These T cell receptor beta chains were read from a single sample in a study of OX40 agonist ivuxolimab in advanced cancers. TCRdb's table, derived via immunoSEQ multiplex PCR, lists solely in-frame clones and lacks some. The sample has around 69,000 clones, 85% to 90% seen once. Sequenced here: CD4+ or CD8+ T cells sorted from blood, sampled in a trial of the OX40 agonist ivuxolimab. Source of these receptors: an adult with an advanced solid tumor such as melanoma, head and neck, liver or kidney cancer. Both conserved end residues are part of each CDR3. The D gene is left open where the match is weak. Size is omitted from some rows. Given values are once, few, many or a class for expanded clones.

>TRBD1|TRBJ2-7|TRBV27|-
TGTGCCAGCAGTTTCTTCCCAGGGGGATACGAGCAGTACTTC
CASSFFPGGYEQYF
>-|TRBJ1-1|TRBV7-3|once
TGTGCCAGCAGTTATCAGGGGAACACTGAAGCTTTCTTT
CASSYQGNTEAFF
>-|TRBJ1-2|TRBV7-9|once
TGTGCCAGCAGCTTTGGGGGGCCCTACTATGGCTACACCTTC
CASSFGGPYYGYTF
>TRBD1|TRBJ1-3|TRBV6-6|-
TGTGCCAGCAGTTACTCGACAGGGGAGAAGGGAAACACCATATATTTT
CASSYSTGEKGNTIYF
>-|TRBJ2-5|TRBV19|-
TGTGCCAGTAGTATGACAGGCCTCCAAGAGACCCAGTACTTC
CASSMTGLQETQYF
>TRBD1|TRBJ2-7|TRBV6-6|once
TGTGCCAGCAGGGGGACAGCCTACGAGCAGTACTTC
CASRGTAYEQYF
>-|TRBJ2-6|TRBV13|once
TGTGCCAGCAGCATCCAGGGTTCCCTCGTCCTGACTTTC
CASSIQGSLVLTF
>-|TRBJ1-3|TRBV6-6|-
TGTGCCAGCAGTTACGAAAGTTTCTCTGGAAACACCATATATTTT
CASSYESFSGNTIYF
>-|TRBJ1-2|TRBV30|-
TGTGCCTGGAGTGTCTGGACTCAGGATGGCTACACCTTC
CAWSVWTQDGYTF
>-|TRBJ2-4|TRBV27|-
TGTGCCAGCAGTGACGGGGTTTGGAACATTCAGTACTTC
CASSDGVWNIQYF
>-|TRBJ1-2|TRBV30|-
TGTGCCTGGAGTGTATGGGGTCCCAGCAACTATGGCTACACCTTC
CAWSVWGPSNYGYTF
>TRBD1|TRBJ2-7|TRBV4-3|once
TGCGCCAGCAGCCAATTCCCCGGACAGGGTAACGAGCAGTACTTC
CASSQFPGQGNEQYF
>-|TRBJ1-1|TRBV11-2|-
TGTGCCAGCAGCTTAGATCGTCCAGGGTTGAACACTGAAGCTTTCTTT
CASSLDRPGLNTEAFF
>-|TRBJ1-1|TRBV15|-
TGTGCCACCAGCAGTCCCATGGCGGGCACTGAAGCTTTCTTT
CATSSPMAGTEAFF
>-|TRBJ1-1|TRBV6-4|many
TGTGCCAGCAGTGACAAGGGGACCACTGAAGCTTTCTTT
CASSDKGTTEAFF
>TRBD1|TRBJ2-7|TRBV7-9|-
TGTGCCAGCAGCCACGGTAACAGGGGTGTCGAGCAGTACTTC
CASSHGNRGVEQYF
>-|TRBJ2-7|TRBV4-3|-
TGCGCCAGCAGCCAATTTAGAGGGCCCTACGAGCAGTACTTC
CASSQFRGPYEQYF
>-|TRBJ2-7|TRBV6-1|-
TGTGCCAGCAGTGAAGCGGTTGGGACAAGCTCCTACGAGCAGTACTTC
CASSEAVGTSSYEQYF
>-|TRBJ1-2|TRBV5-6|-
TGTGCCAGCAGCTTGGGGGGCAACTATGGCTACACCTTC
CASSLGGNYGYTF
>TRBD1|TRBJ2-1|TRBV9|-
TGTGCCAGCAGCGAACCCTCAGGGGGCGGTTTCGATGAGCAGTTCTTC
CASSEPSGGGFDEQFF
>TRBD1|TRBJ2-3|TRBV6-1|-
TGTGCCAGCGAAGACGGGACAGGGGGACCAGATACGCAGTATTTT
CASEDGTGGPDTQYF
>-|TRBJ2-5|TRBV5-6|-
TGTGCCAGCAGCTCCCCGTTGGAGGAGACCCAGTACTTC
CASSSPLEETQYF
>TRBD1|TRBJ1-2|TRBV28|-
TGTGCCAGCAGTTTGAGGGCAGGGGGCGCGGAATCGTATGGCTACACCTTC
CASSLRAGGAESYGYTF
>TRBD2|TRBJ2-7|TRBV28|-
TGTGCCAGCAGTTATGGACTAGCGGGATCAGACTACGAGCAGTACTTC
CASSYGLAGSDYEQYF
>TRBD1|TRBJ1-1|TRBV7-9|-
TGTGCCAGCAGCGCGAGGGACAGGGGAGAAGCTTTCTTT
CASSARDRGEAFF
>TRBD1|TRBJ2-2|TRBV7-8|-
TGTGCCAGCAGCCTTAGGGGGCCGAACACCGGGGAGCTGTTTTTT
CASSLRGPNTGELFF
>TRBD2|TRBJ2-4|TRBV25-1|-
TGTGCCAGCAGTGCCCTAGCGGGGGGGCCGGAGAACATTCAGTACTTC
CASSALAGGPENIQYF
>TRBD2|TRBJ2-7|TRBV6-1|-
TGTGCCAGCAGTCCAACCCCAGCGGGAGTCGAGCAGTACTTC
CASSPTPAGVEQYF
>-|TRBJ2-7|TRBV18|-
TGTGCCAGCTCACCACCGGAGACCTCCTACGAGCAGTACTTC
CASSPPETSYEQYF
>TRBD2|TRBJ2-7|TRBV9|-
TGTGCCAGCAGCGTAGGGGCTAGCGGCTACGAGCAGTACTTC
CASSVGASGYEQYF
>-|TRBJ2-7|TRBV9|-
TGTGCCAGCAGCCCACCGCTGGGAAGTCCCCTCTACGAGCAGTACTTC
CASSPPLGSPLYEQYF
>TRBD2|TRBJ2-5|TRBV7-6|-
TGTGCCAGCAGTATAAGGGACTACCAGGAAGAGACCCAGTACTTC
CASSIRDYQEETQYF
>-|TRBJ2-7|TRBV10-3|-
TGTGCCATCAGTGAAAGGCACGACGAGCAGTACTTC
CAISERHDEQYF
>-|TRBJ2-3|TRBV13|-
TGTGCCAGCAGCAACCGGGACGGGACCACAGATACGCAGTATTTT
CASSNRDGTTDTQYF
>-|TRBJ1-1|TRBV13|-
TGTGCCAGCAGCTTCATTGGGGGAACTGAAGCTTTCTTT
CASSFIGGTEAFF
>TRBD1|TRBJ2-5|TRBV5-1|once
TGCGCCAGCAGCCCGGACAGGGACCAAGAGACCCAGTACTTC
CASSPDRDQETQYF
>-|TRBJ1-1|TRBV4-1|-
TGCGCCAGCAGCCAAGGCCCCTCTTCGGAGGCTTTCTTT
CASSQGPSSEAFF
>-|TRBJ2-7|TRBV12-5|-
TGTGCTAGTGGTTTGAGCCGTGAGCAGTACTTC
CASGLSREQYF
>-|TRBJ2-7|TRBV7-9|-
TGTGCCAGCAGCTCATTGGGACTCCTAGAGCAGTACTTC
CASSSLGLLEQYF
>-|TRBJ1-6|TRBV27|-
TGTGCCAGCGGGCCCAATAATTCACCCCTCCACTTT
CASGPNNSPLHF
>-|TRBJ1-1|TRBV6-5|-
TGTGCCAGCAGTTACCATGGGAACTACAACACTGAAGCTTTCTTT
CASSYHGNYNTEAFF